This T cell receptor (beta chain) appears in the sequencing data of a study of shared clonotypes between healthy human individuals. Libraries were prepared by immunoSEQ multiplex PCR; TCRdb keeps only in-frame clonotypes and omits some of them. This sample has 550,000 to 600,000 clones, with around 76% found just once. Germline CDR1 SGHNT, CDR2 YYREEE (reference sequence). The ends lost 0 bases at V and 2 bases at J; junction bases unmatched: 3. The CDR3 loop spans 16 amino acids. Overall study results and limits: A small donor pool kept down the genetic and exposure-history diversity that was represented.

On this clone itself: Its target is not known.

The chain recombines TRBV5-4 with TRBJ2-2; 8 positions match TRBD1. This TCR was recovered from a woman aged 35 to 49 in good health. Some clones in this sample may be carry-over from other donors' samples. The sequencing input was PBMCs. This CDR3 is CASSLGTGTNTGELFF. In nucleotides, the CDR3 is TGTGCCAGCAGCTTGGGGACAGGGACTAACACCGGGGAGCTGTTTTTT. Supplemented by reference TRBV5-4 and TRBJ2-2, the full variable domain reads ETGVTQSPTHLIKTRGQQVTLRCSSQSGHNTVSWYQQALGQGPQFIFQYYREEENGRGNFPPRFSGLQFPNYSSELNVNALELDDSALYLCASSLGTGTNTGELFFGEGSRLTVL.